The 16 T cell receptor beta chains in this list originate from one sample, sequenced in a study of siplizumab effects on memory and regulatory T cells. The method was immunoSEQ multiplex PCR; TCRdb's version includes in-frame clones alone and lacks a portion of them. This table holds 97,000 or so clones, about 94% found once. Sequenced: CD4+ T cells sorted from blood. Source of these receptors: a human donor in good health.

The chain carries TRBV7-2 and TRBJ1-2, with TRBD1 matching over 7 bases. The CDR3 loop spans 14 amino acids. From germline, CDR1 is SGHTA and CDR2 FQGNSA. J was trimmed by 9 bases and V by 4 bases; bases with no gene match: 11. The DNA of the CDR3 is TGTGCCAGCAGCTCACCGACAGGGAAGAGAAGCTACACCTTC. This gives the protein CASSSPTGKRSYTF.

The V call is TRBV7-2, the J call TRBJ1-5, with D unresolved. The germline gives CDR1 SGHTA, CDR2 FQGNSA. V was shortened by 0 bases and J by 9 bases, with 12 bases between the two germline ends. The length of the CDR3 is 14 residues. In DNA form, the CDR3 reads TGTGCCAGCAGCTTAGCGGAGGCTAGGCGGCCCCAGCATTTT. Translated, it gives CASSLAEARRPQHF.

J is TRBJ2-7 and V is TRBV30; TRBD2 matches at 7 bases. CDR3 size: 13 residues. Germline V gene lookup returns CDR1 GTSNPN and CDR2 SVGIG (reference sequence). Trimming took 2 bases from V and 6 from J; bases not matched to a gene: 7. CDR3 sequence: CAWSPTREGEQYF. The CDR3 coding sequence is TGTGCCTGGAGTCCGACCAGGGAGGGCGAGCAGTACTTC.

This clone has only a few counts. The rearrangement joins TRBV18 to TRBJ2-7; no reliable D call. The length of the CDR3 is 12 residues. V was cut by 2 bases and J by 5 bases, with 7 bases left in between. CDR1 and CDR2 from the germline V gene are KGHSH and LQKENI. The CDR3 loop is CASSPIRDEQYF. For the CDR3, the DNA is TGTGCCAGCTCACCAATTCGGGACGAGCAGTACTTC.

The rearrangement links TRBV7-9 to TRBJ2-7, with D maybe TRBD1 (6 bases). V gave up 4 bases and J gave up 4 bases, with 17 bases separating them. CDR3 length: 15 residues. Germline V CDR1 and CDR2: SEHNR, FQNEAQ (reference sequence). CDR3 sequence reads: CASSSGYRDRYEQYF. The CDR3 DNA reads TGTGCCAGCAGCTCCGGATACAGGGACCGATACGAGCAGTACTTC. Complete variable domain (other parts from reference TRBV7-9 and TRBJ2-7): DTGVSQNPRHKITKRGQNVTFRCDPISEHNRLYWYRQTLGQGPEFLTYFQNEAQLEKSRLLSDRFSAERPKGSFSTLEIQRTEQGDSAMYLCASSSGYRDRYEQYFGPGTRLTVT.

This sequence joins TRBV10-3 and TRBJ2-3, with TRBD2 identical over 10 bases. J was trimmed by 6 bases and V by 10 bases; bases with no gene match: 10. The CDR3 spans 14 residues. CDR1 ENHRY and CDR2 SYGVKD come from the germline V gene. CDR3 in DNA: TGTGCCACGAGAGGGCTAGCGGGAGCTGATACGCAGTATTTT. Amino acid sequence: CATRGLAGADTQYF.

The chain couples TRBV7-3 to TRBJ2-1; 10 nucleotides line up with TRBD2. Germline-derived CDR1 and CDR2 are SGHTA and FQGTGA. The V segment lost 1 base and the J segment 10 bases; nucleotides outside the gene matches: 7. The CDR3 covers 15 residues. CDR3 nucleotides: TGTGCCAGCAGCTTAAAGGCTAGCGGGAGTAGGGAGCAGTTCTTC. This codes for CASSLKASGSREQFF. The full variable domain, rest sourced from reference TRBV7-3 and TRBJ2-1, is GAGVSQTPSNKVTEKGKYVELRCDPISGHTALYWYRQSLGQGPEFLIYFQGTGAADDSGLPNDRFFAVRPEGSVSTLKIQRTERGDSAVYLCASSLKASGSREQFFGPGTRLTVL.

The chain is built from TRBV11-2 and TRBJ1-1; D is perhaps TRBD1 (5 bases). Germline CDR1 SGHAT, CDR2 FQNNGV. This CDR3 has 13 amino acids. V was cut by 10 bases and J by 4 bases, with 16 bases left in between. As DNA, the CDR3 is TGTGCCACCACCCCCCGGGGGAGCACTGAAGCTTTCTTT. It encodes CATTPRGSTEAFF.

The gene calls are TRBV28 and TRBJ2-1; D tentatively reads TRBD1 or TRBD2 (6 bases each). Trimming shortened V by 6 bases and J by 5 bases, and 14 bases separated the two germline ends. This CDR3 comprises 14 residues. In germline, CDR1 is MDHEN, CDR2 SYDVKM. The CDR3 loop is CASRVTGGDNEQFF. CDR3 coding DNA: TGTGCCAGCAGGGTGACAGGAGGGGACAATGAGCAGTTCTTC.

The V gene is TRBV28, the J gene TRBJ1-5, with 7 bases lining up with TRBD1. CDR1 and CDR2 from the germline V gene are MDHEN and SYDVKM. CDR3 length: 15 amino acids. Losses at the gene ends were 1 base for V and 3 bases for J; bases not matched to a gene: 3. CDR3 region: CASSLSGGVNQPQHF. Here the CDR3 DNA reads TGTGCCAGCAGTTTATCAGGGGGGGTCAATCAGCCCCAGCATTTT.

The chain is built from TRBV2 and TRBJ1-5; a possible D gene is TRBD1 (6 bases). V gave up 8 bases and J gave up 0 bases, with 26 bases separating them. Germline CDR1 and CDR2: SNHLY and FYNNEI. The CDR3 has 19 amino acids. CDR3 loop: CASGTMRTALSLSNQPQHF. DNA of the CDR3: TGTGCCAGCGGTACTATGAGGACAGCCCTTTCTCTTAGCAATCAGCCCCAGCATTTT.

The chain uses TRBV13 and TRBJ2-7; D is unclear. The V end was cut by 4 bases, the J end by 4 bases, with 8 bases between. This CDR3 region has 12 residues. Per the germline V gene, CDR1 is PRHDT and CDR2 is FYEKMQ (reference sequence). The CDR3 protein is CASSSRQYEQYF. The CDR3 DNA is TGTGCCAGCAGCTCGCGACAATACGAGCAGTACTTC. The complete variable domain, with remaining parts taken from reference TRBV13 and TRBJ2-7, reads AAGVIQSPRHLIKEKRETATLKCYPIPRHDTVYWYQQGPGQDPQFLISFYEKMQSDKGSIPDRFSAQQFSDYHSELNMSSLELGDSALYFCASSSRQYEQYFGPGTRLTVT.

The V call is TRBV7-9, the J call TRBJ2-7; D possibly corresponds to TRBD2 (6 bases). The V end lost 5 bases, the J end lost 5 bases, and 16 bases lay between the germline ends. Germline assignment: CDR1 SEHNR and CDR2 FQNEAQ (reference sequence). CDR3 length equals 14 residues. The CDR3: CASSPLGPGDEQYF. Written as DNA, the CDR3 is TGTGCCAGCAGCCCTCTCGGCCCGGGGGACGAGCAGTACTTC.

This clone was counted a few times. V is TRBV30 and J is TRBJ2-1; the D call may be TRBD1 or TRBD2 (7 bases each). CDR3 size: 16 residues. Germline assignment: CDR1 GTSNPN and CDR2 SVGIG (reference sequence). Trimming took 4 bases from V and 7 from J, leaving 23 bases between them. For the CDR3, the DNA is TGTGCCTGGAACAGGGGTTGGGGGAGGGGTAGAAATGAGCAGTTCTTC. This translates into CAWNRGWGRGRNEQFF. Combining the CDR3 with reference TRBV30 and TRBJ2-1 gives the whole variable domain SQTIHQWPATLVQPVGSPLSLECTVEGTSNPNLYWYRQAAGRGLQLLFYSVGIGQISSEVPQNLSASRPQDRQFILSSKKLLLSDSGFYLCAWNRGWGRGRNEQFFGPGTRLTVL.

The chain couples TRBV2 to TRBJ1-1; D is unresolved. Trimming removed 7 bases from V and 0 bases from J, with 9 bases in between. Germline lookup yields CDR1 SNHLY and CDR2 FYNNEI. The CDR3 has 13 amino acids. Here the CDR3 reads CASTMEMNTEAFF. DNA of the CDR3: TGTGCCAGCACAATGGAGATGAACACTGAAGCTTTCTTT. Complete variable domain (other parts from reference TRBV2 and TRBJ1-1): EPEVTQTPSHQVTQMGQEVILRCVPISNHLYFYWYRQILGQKVEFLVSFYNNEISEKSEIFDDQFSVERPDGSNFTLKIRSTKLEDSAMYFCASTMEMNTEAFFGQGTRLTVV.

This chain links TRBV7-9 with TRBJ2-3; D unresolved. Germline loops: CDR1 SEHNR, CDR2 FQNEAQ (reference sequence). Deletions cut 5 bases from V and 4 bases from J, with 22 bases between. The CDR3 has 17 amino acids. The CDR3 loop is CASSPTNPGPLADTQYF. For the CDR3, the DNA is TGTGCCAGCAGCCCGACAAACCCGGGTCCCCTCGCAGATACGCAGTATTTT. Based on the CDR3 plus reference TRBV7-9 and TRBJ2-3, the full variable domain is DTGVSQNPRHKITKRGQNVTFRCDPISEHNRLYWYRQTLGQGPEFLTYFQNEAQLEKSRLLSDRFSAERPKGSFSTLEIQRTEQGDSAMYLCASSPTNPGPLADTQYFGPGTRLTVL.